This T cell receptor (beta chain) is from a study of T cells in Graves' hyperthyroidism and ophthalmopathy. Regarding the study as a whole: In blood, most of the thyroid clonotypes expanded above 0.001 were also present.

V shed 5 bases and J shed 3 bases, with 10 bases lying between them. This CDR3 comprises 13 residues. Germline V gene lookup returns CDR1 MGHDK and CDR2 SYGVNS. Amplified regions were TCR beta CDR3 sequences from RNA transcripts. The HTBI primer set was used in a first-round RT-PCR of the TCR CDR3. TCRdb ran MiXCR on the multiplex PCR reads and lists one entry per CDR3 protein. Of about 660,000 distinct CDR3 sequences listed, roughly 46% are singletons. To note about this clonotype: Its antigen is not known.

The sequenced material came from peripheral blood or thyroid tissue (not recorded which). The TCR comes from an adult man with Graves' disease, either hyperthyroidism or ophthalmopathy (not recorded which). This chain links TRBV25-1 with TRBJ1-1; no clear D. The CDR3 region has the DNA TGTGCCAGCAGTAGACTGGGTGACACTGAAGCTTTCTTT. This gives the protein CASSRLGDTEAFF. Complete variable domain (other parts from reference TRBV25-1 and TRBJ1-1): EADIYQTPRYLVIGTGKKITLECSQTMGHDKMYWYQQDPGMELHLIHYSYGVNSTEKGDLSSESTVSRIRTEHFPLTLESARPSHTSQYLCASSRLGDTEAFFGQGTRLTVV.